This TCR beta chain was found in a study of beta chain features in type 1 diabetes (dated by TCRdb to the late 2010s). A note on the overall study: Mean age, gender distribution, total cell number and subset yield were not different between patients and healthy donors. Across all samples, some 100,000,000 sorted cells were examined, and cell number per subset correlated strongly with RNA yield. In the study, TCRB repertoires of sorted circulating CD4+ T cell subsets from recently diagnosed type 1 diabetes patients were compared with those of matched healthy donors. Regulatory and stem cell-like memory subsets were obtained from only 8 patients and roughly eight healthy donors, while naive and central memory subsets were obtained from all 30 or so donors. The research as a whole found: Shorter templates might have been favored by PCR, but patient and control samples were amplified and corrected together, so both groups would have been affected equally by any skew. Because cDNA was sequenced instead of genomic DNA, highly expressing activated cells could be over-represented, though the groups showed no difference in activation or CD3 levels. Naive, central memory and regulatory TCRB repertoires appeared to be more similar among patients than among healthy donors. HLA sub-analyses involved small numbers of individuals, so any influence of HLA type on TCRB rearrangement remained unresolved. Fewer insertions and more nucleotide deletions at VDJ recombination sites were observed in patients with type 1 diabetes, implying thymic rearrangement abnormalities. Type 1 diabetes patients showed a moderate but significant shortening of TCRB CDR3 length in all four CD4+ subsets.

The High Capacity cDNA Reverse Transcription Kit was used to reverse transcribe all of the isolated RNA, meaning that expressed TCRB transcripts were what got sequenced. Naive, central memory and regulatory T cell samples underwent deep immunoSEQ sequencing, averaging about 3.57 million total reads per sample. After sorted cells were lysed in RLT buffer, RNA was extracted with DNase-treated RNeasy Micro or Mini kits, with the choice depending on cell number. To prevent cross-contamination, each cell subset was processed individually, whereas patient and healthy donor samples were processed jointly. The immunoSEQ multiplex PCR was used to amplify TCRB sequences from cDNA, yielding 87-bp fragments that span the CDR3 region. The amplicons were sequenced using the Illumina HiSeq platform. The study's processing was this. PCR bias was computationally corrected using synthetic template baselines, reads within Hamming distance 2 were collapsed, and singletons that could not be merged were discarded. Reads were aligned against IMGT so that V, D and J genes, CDR3 length and insertions or deletions at six rearrangement sites could be assigned. Within each subset, clonotype counts were normalized to sorted cell number, after which true diversity and Gini coefficients were computed with the tcR R package. The overlap coefficient, calculated on TCRB nucleotide sequences, was used to quantify repertoire sharing. As a proxy for the pre-selection repertoire, out-of-frame TCRB sequences from naive cells were analyzed. TCRdb stores this immuneACCESS table with in-frame sequences only. Part of the clones is absent; in the studies checked, under half of the shortfall reflects unresolved V genes, and no reason is known for the rest. Clone size and V and J calls were adopted from that table, with D and trimming inferred from the DNA. Within this sample are hundreds of thousands of clones, with around 15% of them counted one time only. Together, the top ten hold around 0.04% of the sample.

Note on this clone: Its antigen remains undetermined. Base qualities are not provided; no much larger clone lies one nucleotide away.

Measured from the cysteine to the phenylalanine, the CDR3 is 14 residues long. Only the CDR3 portion is preserved as DNA: 42 bases, with reading frame beginning at the first base. Based on the germline V gene, the CDR1 and CDR2 sequences are SGDLS and YYNGEE. The V and J ends are trimmed by 0 bases and 3 bases, leaving 7 bases between them. Each donor gave one peripheral blood draw, averaging approximately 0.12 L, which was collected into heparinised tubes. Naive, central memory, regulatory and stem cell-like memory CD4+ T cells were sorted on a BD FACSAria II using a panel including CD45RO, CCR7, CD25, CD127, CD95 and CD27. A purity above 95% was achieved for all sorted populations. PBMCs were isolated immediately by Lymphoprep density gradient centrifugation and stained directly without culture. To minimize batch effects, samples were stained and sorted in pairs, one healthy donor with one patient per experiment.

Sequenced sample: naive CD4+ T cells from blood. The intended sense of this specimen's cell subset or site label: true naive CD4+ T cells. The rearrangement joined TRBV9 to TRBJ2-1, and the D gene may be TRBD1, 5 bases matching. This clonotype originated in a young man with type 1 diabetes. CDR3 sequence: CASSVATGYNEQFF. At the DNA level, the sequence is TGTGCCAGCAGCGTAGCTACAGGCTACAATGAGCAGTTCTTC.